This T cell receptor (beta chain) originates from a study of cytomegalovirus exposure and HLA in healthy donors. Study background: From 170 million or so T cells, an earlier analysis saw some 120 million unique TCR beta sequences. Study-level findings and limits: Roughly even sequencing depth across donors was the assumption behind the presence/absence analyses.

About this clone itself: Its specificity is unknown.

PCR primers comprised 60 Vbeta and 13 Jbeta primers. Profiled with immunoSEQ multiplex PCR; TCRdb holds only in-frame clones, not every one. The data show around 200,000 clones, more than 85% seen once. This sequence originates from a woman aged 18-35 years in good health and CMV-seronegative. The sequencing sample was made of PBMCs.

The CDR3 bases are TGCGCCAGCAGCTTTACGGGAGGCGCCTACGAGCAGTACTTC. It codes for CASSFTGGAYEQYF. The chain combines TRBV5-1 with TRBJ2-7; the match to TRBD2 covers 7 bases. CDR3 size: 14 residues. V was clipped by 2 bases and J by 2 bases; unmatched bases: 4. Germline V gene sequence: CDR1 SGHRS, CDR2 YFSETQ.